The entry below describes one T cell receptor (beta chain). Its antigen is unidentified. A much larger clone lies one base from this, so it may be a read error. Germline CDR1 and CDR2: MNHEY and SVGAGI. This CDR3 has 15 residues. This sample was taken from a study of T cells after yellow fever vaccination. The wider study: The fractions with low cell numbers were processed using SMART-Seq v4 Ultra Low Input.

Study results and caveats: Abundant clonotypes from the bulk population could have been carried over as contaminants into FACS-sorted repertoires. Subsequent to the booster, the majority of primary-vaccination clones reappeared (96% CD4, approximately 90% CD8).

In making TCR cDNA, 5'RACE template switching added a universal primer site and UMIs to it. In TCRdb, the 5' RACE reads were re-called with MiXCR into one record per CDR3 protein. This sample carries some 150,000 distinct CDR3 sequences, approximately 6.6% of them seen once, and the ten largest clones take more than 0.55%. This chain connects TRBV6-5 to TRBJ1-1; a possible D gene is TRBD1 (6 bases). The sequence was collected from a man aged 25 to 45 who received the YFV17D yellow fever vaccine. The specimen was CD4+ T cells sorted from PBMCs, collected 10 days after the yellow fever booster vaccination. CDR3 nucleotides: TGTGCCAGCAGTTACTCGAGGACAGTGAAGACTGAAGCTTTCTTT. This sequence encodes CASSYSRTVKTEAFF.